The clone carrying this T cell receptor beta chain was seen a few times. Antigen: not known. Template switching with 5'RACE generated the TCR cDNA and added a universal primer site and UMIs. TCRdb called the 5' RACE reads again in MiXCR, with one record for every CDR3 protein. The sample includes hundreds of thousands of distinct CDR3 sequences, approximately 12% of them seen just once. This record comes from a study of T cells after yellow fever vaccination. Study observations and caveats: One caveat is that FACS-sorted repertoires could contain abundant clonotypes contaminating from the bulk population. Weaker, the secondary response peaked sooner, at day 5 versus 15.

Germline V lookup: CDR1 SGHVS, CDR2 FNYEAQ. The V gene end was trimmed by 4 bases and the J gene end by 0 bases; junction bases not matched to a gene: 1. The CDR3 totals 16 residues. The genes are TRBV7-6 and TRBJ2-2; 11 bases align to TRBD2. The receptor was isolated from a man between 18 and 29 years old who received the YFV17D yellow fever vaccine. The input for sequencing was CD4+ T cells sorted from PBMCs, taken 15 days after the yellow fever booster vaccination. The CDR3 reads CASSSSGGTNTGELFF. The CDR3 DNA reads as TGTGCCAGCAGCTCTAGCGGGGGGACGAACACCGGGGAGCTGTTTTTT.